This is a list of T cell receptor beta chains from one sample in a study of blood T cells in healthy people across ages. MiXCR, applied by TCRdb to the 5' RACE reads, yields one record per CDR3 protein. Among about 1,500,000 distinct CDR3 sequences listed, around two fifths were seen once. Sequencing input: blood. These TCRs come from a woman in her late teens or twenties in good health. The conserved cysteine and the conserved F or W are not part of the CDR3 here.

v_gene: TRBV5-1; j_gene: TRBJ1-2; CDR3aa: ASSPATAAYGYT
v_gene: TRBV12-3/TRBV12-4; j_gene: TRBJ1-3; CDR3aa: ASGGVPGSTIY
v_gene: TRBV29-1; j_gene: TRBJ1-1; CDR3aa: SFRGWGARDTEAF
v_gene: TRBV5-1; j_gene: TRBJ2-5; CDR3aa: ASSLRTGGGQETQY
v_gene: TRBV6-1; j_gene: TRBJ1-5; CDR3aa: ASRIDRAGNQPQH
v_gene: TRBV27; j_gene: TRBJ2-1; CDR3aa: ALVDRPDEQF
v_gene: TRBV7-9; j_gene: TRBJ2-1; CDR3aa: ASSFPRDTYEQF
v_gene: TRBV20-1; j_gene: TRBJ2-5; CDR3aa: SARDTLAGEETQY
v_gene: TRBV14; j_gene: TRBJ1-1; CDR3aa: ASSPVGRGDTEAF
v_gene: TRBV12-3/TRBV12-4; j_gene: TRBJ1-2; CDR3aa: ASVRQGANYGYT
v_gene: TRBV12-3/TRBV12-4; j_gene: TRBJ2-4; CDR3aa: ASRQQTGKNIQY
v_gene: TRBV5-1; j_gene: TRBJ1-2; CDR3aa: ASSSEGQTYGYT
v_gene: TRBV10-3; j_gene: TRBJ1-5; CDR3aa: AISEGQGLNQPQH
v_gene: TRBV12-3/TRBV12-4; j_gene: TRBJ2-7; CDR3aa: ASSFGKTEQY
v_gene: TRBV7-2; j_gene: TRBJ2-2; CDR3aa: ASSLVYFRELF
v_gene: TRBV6-5; j_gene: -; CDR3aa: ASSHDWGGISETQY
v_gene: TRBV7-2; j_gene: TRBJ1-1; CDR3aa: ASSLVVTLAEAF
v_gene: TRBV6-4; j_gene: TRBJ2-1; CDR3aa: ASSAGGDPYNEQF
v_gene: TRBV25-1; j_gene: TRBJ2-1; CDR3aa: ASSEWEQGPEQF
v_gene: TRBV2; j_gene: TRBJ2-1; CDR3aa: ASSEGRGGNEQF
v_gene: TRBV7-6; j_gene: TRBJ2-4; CDR3aa: ASGRDGDIQY